Sequencing of this TCR beta chain was carried out in a study of early T cells in non-severe SARS-CoV-2 infection. Across the whole study: Sequencing used unsorted whole-blood bulk RNA, so chains lack pairing. Overall study findings and caveats: There was a bias toward anti-spike CD8 responses in VDJdb matching, which missed private and CD4 specificities.

This clonotype was counted ten times or more. The antigen is not known. CDR1 is MNHNS and CDR2 is SASEGT in the germline V gene. This CDR3 is 13 amino acids long. Trimming removed 10 bases at V and 2 bases at J, with 14 bases between. Researchers attached unique molecular identifiers to individual cDNA molecules. In TCRdb, the 5' RACE reads were re-called with MiXCR into one record per CDR3 protein. The sample lists under 85,000 distinct CDR3 sequences, around 12% occurring once. The receptor was isolated from an adult who was a healthcare worker with PCR-confirmed SARS-CoV-2 infection or an uninfected control (not recorded which). The donor label of this sample is uncertain. Sequences were derived from whole blood, sampled at baseline. The chain combines TRBV6-1 with TRBJ1-1; D possibly corresponds to TRBD1 (6 bases). The CDR3 sequence: CANGQRVNTEAFF. The CDR3 DNA reads as TGTGCCAACGGACAGCGCGTCAACACTGAAGCTTTCTTT.